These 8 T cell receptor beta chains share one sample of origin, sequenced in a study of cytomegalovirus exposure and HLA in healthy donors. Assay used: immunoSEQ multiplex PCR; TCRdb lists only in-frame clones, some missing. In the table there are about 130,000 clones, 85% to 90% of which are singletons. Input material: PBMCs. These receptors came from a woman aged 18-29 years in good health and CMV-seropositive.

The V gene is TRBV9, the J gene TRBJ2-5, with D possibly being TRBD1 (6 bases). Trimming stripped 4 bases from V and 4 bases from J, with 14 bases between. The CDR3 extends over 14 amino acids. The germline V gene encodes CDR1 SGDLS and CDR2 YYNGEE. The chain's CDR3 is CASSPVGGLETQYF. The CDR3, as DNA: TGTGCCAGCAGCCCCGTAGGGGGTTTAGAGACCCAGTACTTC.

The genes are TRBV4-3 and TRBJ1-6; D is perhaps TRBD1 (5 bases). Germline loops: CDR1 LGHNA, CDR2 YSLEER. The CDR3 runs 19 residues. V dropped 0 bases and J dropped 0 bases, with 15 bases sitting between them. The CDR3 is CASSQDWGRANSYNSPLHF. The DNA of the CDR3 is TGCGCCAGCAGCCAAGACTGGGGCAGGGCCAACTCCTATAATTCACCCCTCCACTTT.

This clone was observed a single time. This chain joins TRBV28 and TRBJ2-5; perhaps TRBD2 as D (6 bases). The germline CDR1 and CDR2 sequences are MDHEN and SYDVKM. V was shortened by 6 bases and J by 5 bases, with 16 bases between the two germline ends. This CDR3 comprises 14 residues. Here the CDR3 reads CASSPGLTSETQYF. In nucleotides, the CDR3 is TGTGCCAGCAGCCCGGGACTTACAAGCGAGACCCAGTACTTC.

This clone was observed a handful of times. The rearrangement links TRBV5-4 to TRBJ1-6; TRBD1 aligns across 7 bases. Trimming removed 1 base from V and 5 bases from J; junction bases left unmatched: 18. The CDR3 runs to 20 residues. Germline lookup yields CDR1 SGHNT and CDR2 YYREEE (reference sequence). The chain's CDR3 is CASSLYRGLVQGMNNSPLHF. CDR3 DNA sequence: TGTGCCAGCAGCTTGTATAGGGGTTTAGTACAGGGGATGAATAATTCACCCCTCCACTTT.

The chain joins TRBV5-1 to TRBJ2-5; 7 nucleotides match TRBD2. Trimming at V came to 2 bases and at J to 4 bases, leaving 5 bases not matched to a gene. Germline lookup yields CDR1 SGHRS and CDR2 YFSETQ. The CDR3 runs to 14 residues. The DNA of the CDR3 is TGCGCCAGCAGCTTCGGGACGGGGGGAGAGACCCAGTACTTC. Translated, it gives CASSFGTGGETQYF.

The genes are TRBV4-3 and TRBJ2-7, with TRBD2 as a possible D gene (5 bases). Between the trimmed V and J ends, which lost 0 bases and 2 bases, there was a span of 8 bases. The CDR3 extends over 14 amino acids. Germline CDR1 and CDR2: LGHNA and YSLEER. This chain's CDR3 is CASSQDRSAYEQYF. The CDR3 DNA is TGCGCCAGCAGCCAAGACCGTAGCGCCTACGAGCAGTACTTC.

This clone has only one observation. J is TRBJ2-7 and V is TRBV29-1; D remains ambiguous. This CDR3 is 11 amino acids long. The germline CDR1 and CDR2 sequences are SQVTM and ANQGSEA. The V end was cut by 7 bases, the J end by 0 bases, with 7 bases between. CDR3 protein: CSAQASYEQYF. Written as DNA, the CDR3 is TGCAGCGCCCAGGCCTCCTACGAGCAGTACTTC.

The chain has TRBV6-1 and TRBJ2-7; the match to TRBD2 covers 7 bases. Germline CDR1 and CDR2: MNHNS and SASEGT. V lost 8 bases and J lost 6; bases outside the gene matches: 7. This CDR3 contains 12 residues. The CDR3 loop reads CASAYGGGEQYF. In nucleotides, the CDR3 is TGTGCCAGCGCCTATGGGGGGGGCGAGCAGTACTTC.